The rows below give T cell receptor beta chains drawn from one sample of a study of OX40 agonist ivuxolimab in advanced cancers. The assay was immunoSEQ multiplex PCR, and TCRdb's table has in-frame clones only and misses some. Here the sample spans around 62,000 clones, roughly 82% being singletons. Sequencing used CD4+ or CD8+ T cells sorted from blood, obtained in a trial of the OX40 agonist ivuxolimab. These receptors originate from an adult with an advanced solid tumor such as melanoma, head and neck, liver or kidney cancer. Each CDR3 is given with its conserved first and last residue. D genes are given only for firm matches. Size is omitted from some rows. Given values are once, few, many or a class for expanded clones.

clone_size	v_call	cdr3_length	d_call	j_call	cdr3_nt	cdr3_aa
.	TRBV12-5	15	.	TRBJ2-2	TGTGCTAGTGGTTTGGTACTATCGGGGGCCGGGGAGCTGTTTTTT	CASGLVLSGAGELFF
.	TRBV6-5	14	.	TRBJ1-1	TGTGCCAGCAGTACAGGCGAACCGCACACTGAAGCTTTCTTT	CASSTGEPHTEAFF
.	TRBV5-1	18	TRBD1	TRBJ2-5	TGCGCCAGCAGCATAGACCCCCGACAGGGGGCTATACAAGAGACCCAGTACTTC	CASSIDPRQGAIQETQYF
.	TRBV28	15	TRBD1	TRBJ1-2	TGTGCCAGCAGTATCATCCAGGGGGGCACCTATGGCTACACCTTC	CASSIIQGGTYGYTF
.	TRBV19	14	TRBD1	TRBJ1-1	TGTGCCAGTAGACGACAGGGGGGGTACACTGAAGCTTTCTTT	CASRRQGGYTEAFF
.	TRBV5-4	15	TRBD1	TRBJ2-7	TGTGCCAGCAGCTCCATGGACAGGTTGGGATACGAGCAGTACTTC	CASSSMDRLGYEQYF
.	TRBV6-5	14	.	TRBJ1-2	TGTGCCAGCAGTGCGTTTAGGGACCCTTATGGCTACACCTTC	CASSAFRDPYGYTF
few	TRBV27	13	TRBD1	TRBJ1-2	TGTGCCAGCAGTGTGACAGGGAACTATGGCTACACCTTC	CASSVTGNYGYTF
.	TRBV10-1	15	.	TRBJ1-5	TGCGCCGCGGGCCCCGCAGGGGCATGGGGTCAGCCCCAGCATTTT	CAAGPAGAWGQPQHF
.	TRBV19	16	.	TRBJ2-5	TGTGCCAGTAGTATTGGTACTTCTGGGGGCGGGGAGACCCAGTACTTC	CASSIGTSGGGETQYF
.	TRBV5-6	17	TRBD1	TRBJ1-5	TGTGCCAGCGGCTCCTGGACAGGGACTTTGAGCAATCAGCCCCAGCATTTT	CASGSWTGTLSNQPQHF
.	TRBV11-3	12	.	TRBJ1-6	TGTGCCAGCAGCTCTCACAGATCACCCCTCCACTTT	CASSSHRSPLHF
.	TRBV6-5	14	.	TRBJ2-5	TGTGCCAGCAGTTACACGGGACCCGAGGAGACCCAGTACTTC	CASSYTGPEETQYF
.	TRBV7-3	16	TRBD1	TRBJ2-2	TGTGCCAGCAGCTTAAATCCGGGACAGGGCACCGGGGAGCTGTTTTTT	CASSLNPGQGTGELFF
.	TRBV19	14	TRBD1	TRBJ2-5	TGTGCCACCGGGGACAGGGGGCAACGGGAGACCCAGTACTTC	CATGDRGQRETQYF
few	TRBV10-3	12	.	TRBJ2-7	TGTGCCATCACAGCCGGGGCGCACGAGCAGTACTTC	CAITAGAHEQYF
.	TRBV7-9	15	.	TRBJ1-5	TGTGCCAGCAGCCAAGATCAGGGCAGCAATCAGCCCCAGCATTTT	CASSQDQGSNQPQHF
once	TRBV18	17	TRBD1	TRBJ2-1	TGTGCCAGCTCACCACTCGGGACAGGGGGCGCCGTAAATGAGCAGTTCTTC	CASSPLGTGGAVNEQFF
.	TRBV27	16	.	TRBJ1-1	TGTGCCAGCACCCAATCGGGGGACCGGGTTAGCGCTGAAGCTTTCTTT	CASTQSGDRVSAEAFF
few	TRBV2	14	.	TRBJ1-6	TGTGCCAGCAGAGAGAGCTCCTATAATTCACCCCTCCACTTT	CASRESSYNSPLHF
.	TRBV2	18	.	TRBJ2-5	TGTGCCAGCAGTGAAAACGTGGGGAGGGGTGGGGGCAAAGAGACCCAGTACTTC	CASSENVGRGGGKETQYF
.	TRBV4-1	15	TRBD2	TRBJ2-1	TGCGCCAGCAGCCAAGAGGGGGGGTCGAATAATGAGCAGTTCTTC	CASSQEGGSNNEQFF
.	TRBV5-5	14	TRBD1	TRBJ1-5	TGTGCCAGCAGCCCAAGACAGGGTGGGCAGCCCCAGCATTTT	CASSPRQGGQPQHF
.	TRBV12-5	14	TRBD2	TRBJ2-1	TGTGCTAGTGGTTTATCGGGACTAGAAGGGGAGCAGTTCTTC	CASGLSGLEGEQFF
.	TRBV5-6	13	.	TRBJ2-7	TGTGCCAGCAGCTGGGGCAGGGAAGACGAGCAGTACTTC	CASSWGREDEQYF
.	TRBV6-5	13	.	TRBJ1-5	TGTGCCAGCACCGATTACCCCAGTCAGCCCCAGCATTTT	CASTDYPSQPQHF
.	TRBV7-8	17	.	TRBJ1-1	TGTGCCAGCAGCACCTCCGGGACAAGGCGGCTGAACACTGAAGCTTTCTTT	CASSTSGTRRLNTEAFF
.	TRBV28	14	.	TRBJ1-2	TGTGCCAGCAGTTTCTGGGGGGGCCGCATCGGCTACACCTTC	CASSFWGGRIGYTF
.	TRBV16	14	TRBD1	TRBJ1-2	TGTGCCAGCAGCCGAGAGGACAGGGGGTATGGCTACACCTTC	CASSREDRGYGYTF
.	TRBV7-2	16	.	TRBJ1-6	TGTGCCAGCAGCTTAAGGGGTTTCTCCTATAATTCACCCCTCCACTTT	CASSLRGFSYNSPLHF
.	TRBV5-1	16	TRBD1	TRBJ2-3	TGCGCCAGCAGCTCTACTGGGACAGCCCGTACAGATACGCAGTATTTT	CASSSTGTARTDTQYF
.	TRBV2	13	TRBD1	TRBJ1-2	TGTGCCAGCAGCAGACAGGGCGACTATGGCTACACCTTC	CASSRQGDYGYTF
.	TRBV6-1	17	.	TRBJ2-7	TGTGCCAGCAGTGAAGTGCCCCGGAGGTCCAGCTCCTACGAGCAGTACTTC	CASSEVPRRSSSYEQYF
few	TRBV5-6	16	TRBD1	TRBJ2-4	TGTGCCAGCAGCTTGGCGGACAGGGTGGTCAAAAACATTCAGTACTTC	CASSLADRVVKNIQYF
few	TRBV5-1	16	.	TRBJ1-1	TGCGCCAGCAAGGGGGGGCAGGGGCGTCTGAACACTGAAGCTTTCTTT	CASKGGQGRLNTEAFF
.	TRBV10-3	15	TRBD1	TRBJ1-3	TGTGCCATCAGTCGACAGGGAGTCGCTGGAAACACCATATATTTT	CAISRQGVAGNTIYF
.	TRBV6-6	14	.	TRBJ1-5	TGTGCCAGCAGCCGGACAGCTAGCAATCAGCCCCAGCATTTT	CASSRTASNQPQHF
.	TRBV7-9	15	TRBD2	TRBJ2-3	TGTGCCAGCAGCTTAGATAGCGGGGACACAGATACGCAGTATTTT	CASSLDSGDTDTQYF
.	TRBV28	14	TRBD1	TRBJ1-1	TGTGCCAGCAACACCCCGGGACAGCTCGCTGAAGCTTTCTTT	CASNTPGQLAEAFF
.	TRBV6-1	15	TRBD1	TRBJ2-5	TGTGCCAGCTCGGGACAGGGGGCGAATGGAGAGACCCAGTACTTC	CASSGQGANGETQYF
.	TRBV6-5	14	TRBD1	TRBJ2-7	TGTGCCAGCAGTCGACAGGGCCCCTCCTACGAGCAGTACTTC	CASSRQGPSYEQYF
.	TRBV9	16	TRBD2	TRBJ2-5	TGTGCCAGCAGCGTAGGGAATAGCGGGGGTCAAGAGACCCAGTACTTC	CASSVGNSGGQETQYF
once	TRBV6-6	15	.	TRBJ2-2	TGTGCCAGCACCAGAGGAGGGGGGAACACCGGGGAGCTGTTTTTT	CASTRGGGNTGELFF
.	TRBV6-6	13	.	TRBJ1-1	TGTGCCAGCAGTGACCGGGGGAACACTGAAGCTTTCTTT	CASSDRGNTEAFF
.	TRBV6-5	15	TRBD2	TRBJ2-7	TGTGCCAGCAGGCCGGGCCTAGCGGGGACCTACGAGCAGTACTTC	CASRPGLAGTYEQYF
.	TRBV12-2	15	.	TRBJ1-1	TGTGCAAGTCGCACACCAGGGGGCGGGAACACTGAAGCTTTCTTT	CASRTPGGGNTEAFF